The entry that follows covers one T cell receptor beta chain sequence. The antigen remains unidentified. Other DNA sequences from this sample encode an identical CDR3 as well. CDR1 and CDR2 (germline): MDHEN, SYDVKM. J gave up 4 bases and V 4 bases, and 6 bases lay outside the gene matches. This CDR3 contains 14 residues. Only in-frame clones appear in the TCRdb table, and some are missing; sequencing was by immunoSEQ multiplex PCR. The sample carries approximately 23,000 clones, roughly nine tenths recorded once. This entry is derived from a study of T cells in localized non-small cell lung cancer. General study points: Of the tissues analyzed, uninvolved adjacent lung showed maximal T cell clonality, greater than tumor. Among blood samples, higher T cell density accompanied longer overall survival.

The chain couples TRBV28 to TRBJ1-2; 7 bases match TRBD1. The receptor was derived from a male donor aged 60 or older with stage I lung adenocarcinoma. Source: peripheral blood, taken before any cancer treatment. The CDR3 region is CASSSQGVGYGYTF. The CDR3 nucleotides are TGTGCCAGCAGTTCCCAGGGGGTGGGCTATGGCTACACCTTC.